The clone carrying this TCR beta chain was observed a few times. TCRdb fed the RT-PCR reads into MiXCR, producing one record per CDR3 protein. The data hold some 540,000 distinct CDR3 sequences, with roughly 23% observed a single time. Trimming cost V 4 bases and J 0 bases; bases outside gene matches: 4. The CDR3 length is 15 residues. CDR1 is SGHDN, CDR2 FVKESK, per germline. These data come from a study of response to subunit inactivated influenza vaccine. This same sample was also part of a study on T cells expressing NK-cell markers. Per that study: The TCR beta cDNA came from 5'RACE template switching with UMIs. There remained a lack of clarity about HCMV specificity of expanded NKG2C+ T cell clones.

The material was CD4+ T cells sorted from PBMCs, obtained roughly 13 days after vaccination. The TCR was taken from a man aged 45-65 years who received an inactivated influenza vaccine. The genes are TRBV14 and TRBJ2-3; 7 bases are shared with TRBD1. The CDR3 region has the DNA TGTGCCAGCAGCCGGATGACAGGGAGCACAGATACGCAGTATTTT. Encoded protein: CASSRMTGSTDTQYF.